This T cell receptor beta chain was profiled in a study of human T cells and chemical hapten exposure. The overall study: Subjects had 2% DPC placed on around 2 cm by around 2 cm of upper inner arm skin for sensitization. Small discrepancies in pooled library volume mainly accounted for the varying TCR yields per sample.

Germline values: CDR1 SGHDT, CDR2 YYEEEE. Trimming pared 4 bases from V and 7 bases from J, leaving 11 bases between. The CDR3 loop spans 12 amino acids. In the original processing: A per-sample median of about 96,000 TCRs was observed, with counts ranging from roughly 20,000 to 690,600. TCRdb itself ran the RACE reads through MiXCR, one entry per CDR3 protein. TCRdb, rather than the study authors, made the V and J calls. The sample records about 380,000 distinct CDR3 sequences, approximately 5% being singletons. Described time point: patch test 1, 2 weeks after DPC sensitization. The treatment denotes: therapeutic diphenylcyclopropenone sensitization with weekly scalp DPC. This clonotype was recorded many times.

The TCR originated in a woman aged 45-60 years with alopecia areata. Some clones in this sample may be carry-over from other donors' samples. Sequenced here: whole blood, sampled in connection with sensitization to the hapten diphenylcyclopropenone (DPC). V and J are TRBV5-6 and TRBJ1-1; D may be TRBD1 (6 bases). The CDR3 is CASSTGYFEAFF. CDR3 sequence (DNA): TGTGCCAGCAGCACAGGGTATTTTGAAGCTTTCTTT.